This TCR beta chain originates from a study of regulatory T cells in long-lasting Graves disease. Study in general: Those Graves' patients who were newly diagnosed had been on antithyroid drugs under 3 months.

This clonotype was detected ten times or more. What it binds is unknown. Trimming stripped 3 bases from V and 5 bases from J, with 13 bases between. Germline V gives CDR1 PRHDT, CDR2 FYEKMQ (reference sequence). The CDR3 consists of 14 residues. Broader study findings: TCR diversity was lower in persistent than newly diagnosed Graves' disease.

HTBI primers from iRepertoire and Arm-PCR of CDR3 regions yielded the TCR beta libraries. TCRdb processed the multiplex PCR reads anew with MiXCR; each CDR3 protein has one entry. The profile shows 360,000 or so distinct CDR3 sequences, around 16% of them singletons. The time point is: newly diagnosed GD, antithyroid drugs for less than 3 months. PBMC RNA served as the TCR library source. Patients hailed from an endocrinology department in Xi'an, China. This same sample was also part of a study on T cells in Graves' hyperthyroidism and ophthalmopathy. From that second work: HTBI primers were used for first-round RT-PCR of the TCR CDR3.

The material sequenced was peripheral blood mononuclear cells (PBMCs), taken at new diagnosis, from a patient treated with antithyroid drugs. This chain links TRBV13 with TRBJ2-5, with D possibly being TRBD2 (6 bases). The clonotype comes from a woman aged 18-35 years with Graves disease. CDR3 in amino acids: CASSLGGMAETQYF. CDR3 nucleotides: TGTGCCAGCAGCTTGGGCGGGATGGCGGAGACCCAGTACTTC.